This T cell receptor beta chain was found in a study of shared clonotypes between healthy human individuals (dated by TCRdb to the early 2020s). Context from the whole study: A couple of women and a few men aged 18 to 49 years were included in the cohort. Between about 0.8 and 9 billion PBMCs per donor were obtained by leukapheresis. Blood TCR repertoires of a handful of healthy adults were deeply sequenced to estimate repertoire size and the extent of clonotype sharing between individuals. Per donor, three plates each were used for CD4 naive and CD4 memory, two for CD8 naive, and one for CD8 memory. Libraries were prepared and TCR repertoires were sequenced by different laboratories using diverse techniques, in order to increase sequencing depth and limit assay-specific biases.

Using the deep immunoSEQ assay, TCR CDR3 regions were amplified from genomic DNA by multiplex PCR. Genomic DNA extracted from each cell subset was distributed evenly over all wells of several immunoSEQ 96-well plates, and each plate served as one replicate. For sorted subsets, each replicate PCR was loaded with roughly 190 ng genomic DNA, equivalent to approximately 33,000 T cell genomes. Purified libraries were quantified with a Qubit 3.0 fluorometer, sized on a Bioanalyzer 2100, and re-quantified with the KAPA Library Quantification kit. Every immunoSEQ 96-well plate was sequenced on a separate single-read 150-cycle Illumina NextSeq 550 flow cell. From the authors' description of their analysis: Because the immunoSEQ output included only junctional sequences and no quality scores, the filtering could not be the same as the filtering used for full-length reads. To assign V/J genes and CDR3, sequences were annotated against IMGT germline references using PyIR, a Python wrapper for IgBLAST v1.9. Reads were removed for weak V/J assignments (E-value above 1e-6), missing CDR3, stop codons, out-of-frame junctions, or ambiguous translated residues. V3J clonotypes were defined as sequences sharing an identical inferred V gene, J gene, and CDR3 amino acid sequence. To compute the percentage overlap between repertoires, the number of shared unique clonotypes was divided by the size of the smaller repertoire. Three approaches were used to assess repertoire richness: RTK rarefaction, the Chao1 estimator, and Recon v2.1 estimates of unobserved clonotypes. OLGA was used to compute generation probabilities for all TCRbeta clonotypes that the gDNA method yielded from a few donors. TCRdb took over this immuneACCESS table, retaining in-frame rearrangements with V and J assigned. Such tables are incomplete; in checked studies, under half of the missing clones stem from an unresolved V gene, and the remainder is unexplained. Clonal size and the V and J genes are those of that table, whereas D and trimming came from the DNA. This sample lists about 1.4 million clones; about 96% were detected once. Roughly 1.2% of the sample rests with the top ten.

The cysteine opens and the phenylalanine closes a CDR3 of 17 amino acids. The retained sequence is limited to the CDR3, 51 bases, with the frame set at the first base. V is shortened by 2 bases, J by 4 bases, and the region joining them spans 21 bases. CDR1 SGDLS and CDR2 YYNGEE were looked up in the germline V gene. The investigation overall reported the following: Sharing across several donors was observed for about 5% of naive CD4, over 3% of naive CD8, about 2.5% of memory CD4, and about 0.39% of memory CD8 clonotypes. Naive subsets generally had larger estimated clonotype richness than memory subsets. Sampling was restricted to blood, and TCR repertoires in tissues likely differ from the TCR repertoires found in blood. Pairwise subsampling led to the expectation that sequencing depth would affect the degree of clonotype sharing among donors. Incomplete sequencing was indicated by rarefaction of sorted-subset datasets, despite the large sequencing depth. Because the study included a small number of donors, the genetic and exposure-history diversity represented was limited. Compared with non-shared clonotypes, clonotypes shared by all four sorted-subset donors had higher generation probabilities.

Donors were healthy HIV-negative adults with no recently reported acute infections or vaccinations. Every donor was a Caucasian adult living in Nashville, Tennessee, USA. CD4+ T cells were enriched by magnetic negative selection; naive cells were then positively selected on CD45RA, and the negative fraction formed the memory subset. Blood was collected by leukapheresis, and PBMCs were isolated by Ficoll-Histopaque density gradient centrifugation and then cryopreserved in liquid nitrogen vapor phase. Purity and quantity of every magnetically sorted T cell population were checked by analytical flow cytometry. Each sorted fraction had its genomic DNA isolated and then quantified by UV absorbance on a Nanodrop 2000c. Concerning this clone itself: Its recognized antigen is unknown. Per-base qualities were not stored, and no clone one base away is much larger.

The clonotype originates from a man aged 25 to 45 in good health. Specimen: naive CD4+ T cells sorted from blood. Reading the label with the study, this specimen's cell subset or site is: CD45RA+ positively selected. The V and J genes are TRBV9 and TRBJ2-5; the D gene is perhaps TRBD2, on 5 matching bases. The nucleotide sequence reads TGTGCCAGCAGCGTTGAACCTCGCCCCCAACTAGGAGAGACCCAGTACTTC. It is translated as CASSVEPRPQLGETQYF.